One sample yielded the 22 T cell receptor beta chains listed below, sequenced in a study of blood T cell repertoires in COVID-19. The assay was immunoSEQ multiplex PCR, and TCRdb's table has in-frame clones only and misses some. The sample contains approximately 72,000 clones, 65% to 90% of which appear only once. Input material: peripheral blood. These receptors came from a man aged 50-60 years with acute or convalescent COVID-19.

V and J are TRBV24-1 and TRBJ2-3; possible D gene TRBD1, 6 bases. The CDR3 is made up of 14 amino acids. Per the germline V gene, CDR1 is KGHDR and CDR2 is SFDVKD. V lost 2 bases, J lost 5 bases, and 10 bases lay in between. The CDR3 DNA is TGTGCCACCAGTGATTCAACAGGGCGAGATACGCAGTATTTT. This codes for CATSDSTGRDTQYF.

This clone was picked up one time. The chain has TRBV24-1 and TRBJ2-3, with 7 bases aligning to TRBD1. The CDR3 length is 14 residues. Unmatched junction bases numbered 4, after V lost 5 bases and J lost 3 bases. Germline loops: CDR1 KGHDR, CDR2 SFDVKD. The CDR3 loop reads CATSGLQGTDTQYF. Here the CDR3 DNA reads TGTGCCACCAGTGGCCTACAGGGGACAGATACGCAGTATTTT.

CDR3 protein: CASSFGRGRAGNTIYF. The CDR3 nucleotides read TGTGCCAGCAGCTTCGGAAGGGGGCGAGCCGGAAACACCATATATTTT. The V call is TRBV5-6, the J call TRBJ1-3, with 7 positions matching TRBD1. In germline, CDR1 is SGHDT, CDR2 YYEEEE. V dropped 2 bases and J dropped 4; count of bases not matched to a gene: 9. The length of the CDR3 is 16 residues.

This clone was seen a few times. The CDR3 DNA follows: TGTGCCAGCAGCGTCAATGGGGACAGGGCGGAAAAACTGTTTTTT. Amino acid sequence: CASSVNGDRAEKLFF. This rearrangement joins TRBV9 to TRBJ1-4; 9 nucleotides line up with TRBD1. Germline V gene lookup returns CDR1 SGDLS and CDR2 YYNGEE. This CDR3 region has 15 residues. Unmatched junction bases numbered 7, after V lost 2 bases and J lost 8 bases.

The V and J genes are TRBV11-2 and TRBJ2-1; a possible D gene is TRBD2 (6 bases). In germline, CDR1 is SGHAT, CDR2 FQNNGV. Trimming stripped 3 bases from V and 0 bases from J, with 9 bases between. The CDR3 consists of 15 residues. The CDR3 region has the DNA TGTGCCAGCAGCTTGGGCGGGGCCTCCTACAATGAGCAGTTCTTC. Amino acid sequence: CASSLGGASYNEQFF.

This clone was counted a few times. The chain links TRBV6-6 to TRBJ1-6; 7 positions agree with TRBD1. With 5 bases clipped from V and 2 bases from J, the junction kept 9 bases outside the gene matches. The CDR3 consists of 17 residues. The germline gives CDR1 MNHNY, CDR2 SVGAGI (reference sequence). For the CDR3, the DNA is TGTGCCAGCAGTCCTGAACAGGGGCCGGCCTATAATTCACCCCTCCACTTT. Amino acids: CASSPEQGPAYNSPLHF.

The chain carries TRBV7-2 and TRBJ2-3, with 8 bases identical to TRBD2. Germline V gene sequence: CDR1 SGHTA, CDR2 FQGNSA. V lost 8 bases to trimming and J lost 6 bases; unmatched junction nucleotides: 10. This CDR3 has 14 residues. The CDR3 loop reads CASGGGGPPDTQYF. CDR3 DNA sequence: TGTGCCAGCGGTGGCGGGGGGCCCCCGGATACGCAGTATTTT.

This clone showed up just a few times. The chain combines TRBV2 with TRBJ1-5; D gene uncertain. V was trimmed by 4 bases and J by 4 bases, leaving 11 bases between them. The CDR3 spans 14 residues. CDR1 SNHLY and CDR2 FYNNEI come from the germline V gene. CDR3 DNA sequence: TGTGCCAGCAGTGTGGCAGGCACGAATCAGCCCCAGCATTTT. Encoded protein: CASSVAGTNQPQHF.

V is TRBV5-1 and J is TRBJ2-5; 8 nucleotides align to TRBD2. The CDR3 is made up of 14 amino acids. V dropped 2 bases and J dropped 5; count of bases not matched to a gene: 5. The germline V gene has CDR1 SGHRS and CDR2 YFSETQ. This CDR3 reads CASSFPGLVETQYF. The CDR3 region has the DNA TGCGCCAGCAGCTTTCCGGGACTAGTTGAGACCCAGTACTTC.

This rearrangement joins TRBV7-9 to TRBJ2-5, with 10 bases lining up with TRBD1. J was trimmed by 3 bases and V by 1 base; bases with no gene match: 2. The CDR3 contains 15 residues. Looked up from germline, CDR1 is SEHNR and CDR2 is FQNEAQ (reference sequence). CDR3 in amino acids: CASSLGQGAKETQYF. DNA for the CDR3: TGTGCCAGCAGCTTAGGACAGGGGGCGAAAGAGACCCAGTACTTC.

The rearrangement links TRBV11-2 to TRBJ2-1; D is uncertain. Germline CDR1 is SGHAT and CDR2 is FQNNGV. The CDR3 has 14 amino acids. V dropped 0 bases and J dropped 4 bases, with 7 bases sitting between them. CDR3 nucleotides: TGTGCCAGCAGCTTAGAGAGATCTTACAATGAGCAGTTCTTC. Translating gives CASSLERSYNEQFF.

This sequence joins TRBV6-5 and TRBJ1-1; 11 bases align to TRBD1. The trim removed 4 bases at V and 12 bases at J, leaving 10 bases unmatched. The CDR3 sequence is 14 residues long. Germline CDR1 is MNHEY and CDR2 is SVGAGI. The CDR3 sequence: CASSLNTGTGGTFF. The CDR3 DNA is TGTGCCAGCAGTTTGAACACCGGGACAGGGGGTACTTTCTTT.

V gene TRBV5-4 combines with J gene TRBJ1-1; D not resolved. CDR3 length: 17 residues. Germline CDR1 and CDR2: SGHNT and YYREEE (reference sequence). The V gene lost 2 bases and the J gene lost 0 bases, with 17 bases spanning the gap. In DNA, the CDR3 is TGTGCCAGCAGCTTTGCGGCGGGCGGAGACATGAACACTGAAGCTTTCTTT. Translated, it gives CASSFAAGGDMNTEAFF.

This chain joins TRBV18 and TRBJ2-5; D is perhaps TRBD1 (5 bases). CDR3 length: 14 residues. Germline CDR1 KGHSH, CDR2 LQKENI. V gave up 5 bases and J gave up 2 bases, with 12 bases separating them. Here the CDR3 DNA reads TGTGCCAGCTCAGCGACAGTATGGCAAGAGACCCAGTACTTC. It translates to CASSATVWQETQYF.

A note on this clone: The junction departs from the called germline gene at one end, perhaps through a read error. This chain links TRBV7-2 with TRBJ2-5; D is possibly TRBD2 (5 bases). This CDR3 has 14 amino acids. The germline V gene has CDR1 SGHTA and CDR2 FQGNSA. CDR3 DNA sequence: TGTGCCAGCAGCTCGATTAGCGAGGTGGAGACCCGGTACTTC. As protein: CASSSISEVETRYF. Filled out from reference TRBV7-2 and TRBJ2-5, the complete variable domain reads GAGVSQSPSNKVTEKGKDVELRCDPISGHTALYWYRQSLGQGLEFLIYFQGNSAPDKSGLPSDRFSAERTGGSVSTLTIQRTQQEDSAVYLCASSSISEVETRYFGPGTRLLVL.

The CDR3 loop reads CASSYLAVDTEAFF. DNA for the CDR3: TGTGCCAGCAGTTACTTGGCGGTGGACACTGAAGCTTTCTTT. The chain uses TRBV6-5 and TRBJ1-1, with D unresolved. This CDR3 contains 14 residues. Germline CDR1 is MNHEY and CDR2 is SVGAGI. V gave up 1 base and J gave up 3 bases, with 9 bases separating them.

This rearrangement joins TRBV15 to TRBJ2-7, with TRBD2 matching 14 bases. Germline CDR1 LNHNV, CDR2 YYDKDF (reference sequence). The J segment lost 5 bases and the V segment lost 3 bases, leaving 12 bases of the junction unmatched. The CDR3 covers 18 residues. CDR3 sequence: CATSRGLAGAGAYDEQYF. In DNA form, the CDR3 reads TGTGCCACCAGCAGGGGACTAGCGGGGGCAGGGGCTTATGACGAGCAGTACTTC.

V is TRBV7-3 and J is TRBJ2-1; 7 bases are shared with TRBD2. Trimming cost V 1 base and J 2 bases; bases outside gene matches: 2. The CDR3 length is 15 residues. Germline assignment: CDR1 SGHTA and CDR2 FQGTGA. CDR3 sequence (DNA): TGTGCCAGCAGCTTAAAGGCGGGGGCCTACAATGAGCAGTTCTTC. It translates to CASSLKAGAYNEQFF.

This chain uses TRBV5-5 with TRBJ1-2, with 9 bases lining up with TRBD1. Trimming at V came to 4 bases and at J to 7 bases, leaving 5 bases not matched to a gene. CDR3 length: 13 amino acids. Germline loops: CDR1 SGHKS, CDR2 YYEKEE (reference sequence). The CDR3 here is CASSRAQGAGYTF. In DNA form, the CDR3 reads TGTGCCAGCAGCCGAGCACAGGGGGCTGGCTACACCTTC.

The V and J genes are TRBV27 and TRBJ2-7; TRBD2 matches at 10 bases. CDR1 is MNHEY and CDR2 is SMNVEV in the germline V gene (reference sequence). The trim removed 5 bases at V and 3 bases at J, leaving 7 bases unmatched. The CDR3 contains 15 residues. The CDR3 DNA is TGTGCCAGCAGTCCGATAGCGGGGGGATTCTACGAGCAGTACTTC. This translates into CASSPIAGGFYEQYF.

The chain recombines TRBV5-4 with TRBJ2-2; 8 bases line up with TRBD1. Germline CDR1 is SGHNT and CDR2 is YYREEE (reference sequence). Trimming removed 4 bases from V and 5 bases from J; junction bases left unmatched: 4. The CDR3 covers 14 residues. For the CDR3, the DNA is TGTGCCAGCAGCCTTGACAGGGGTACCGGGGAGCTGTTTTTT. The encoded protein is CASSLDRGTGELFF.

This clone was found once. The rearrangement links TRBV6-5 to TRBJ1-2; D uncertain. CDR1 is MNHEY, CDR2 SVGAGI, per germline. The CDR3 spans 14 residues. V dropped 5 bases and J dropped 4 bases, with 14 bases sitting between them. CDR3 region: CASSPYTNGYGYTF. The CDR3 DNA is TGTGCCAGCAGTCCGTACACGAATGGCTATGGCTACACCTTC.